The present entry profiles one T cell receptor (beta chain) with its context. Its specificity is unknown. This sample is drawn from a study of cytomegalovirus exposure and HLA in healthy donors. Study results and limitations: TCR beta sequences reportedly predicted the HLA-A and HLA-B alleles of most subjects accurately. Analyses of presence/absence relied on an assumption of roughly uniform sequencing depth across donors.

Researchers ran the PCR with 60 Vbeta and 13 Jbeta primers. Repertoires were generated with immunoSEQ multiplex PCR, while TCRdb's copy carries only in-frame clones and drops some. In the table there are 80,000 to 90,000 clones, 65% to 85% of which are singletons. This clonotype originated in a man in his thirties or forties in good health and CMV-seronegative. The source material was PBMCs.

CDR3 coding DNA: TGTGCCAGCAGCCTGGCGGGTGCTGGCTACACCTTC. Translation gives CASSLAGAGYTF. The V gene is TRBV14, the J gene TRBJ1-2; D remains unclear. Trimming left V 4 bases short and J 7 bases short, with 10 bases between. Germline V gives CDR1 SGHDN, CDR2 FVKESK. The CDR3 extends over 12 amino acids.